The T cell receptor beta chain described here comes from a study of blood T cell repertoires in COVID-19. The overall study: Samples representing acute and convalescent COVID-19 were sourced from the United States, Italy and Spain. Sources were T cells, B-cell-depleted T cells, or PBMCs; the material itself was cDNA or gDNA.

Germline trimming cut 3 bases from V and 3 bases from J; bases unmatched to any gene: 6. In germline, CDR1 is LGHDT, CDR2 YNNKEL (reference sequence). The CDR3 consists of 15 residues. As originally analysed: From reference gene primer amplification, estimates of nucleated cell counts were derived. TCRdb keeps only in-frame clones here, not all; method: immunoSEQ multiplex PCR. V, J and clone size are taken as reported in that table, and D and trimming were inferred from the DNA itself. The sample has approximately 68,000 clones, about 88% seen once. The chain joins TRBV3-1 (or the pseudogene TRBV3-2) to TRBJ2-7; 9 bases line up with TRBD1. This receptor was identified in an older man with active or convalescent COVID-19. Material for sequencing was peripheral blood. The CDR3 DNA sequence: TGTGCCAGCAGCCACCGACAGGGGGATCACTACGAGCAGTACTTC. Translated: CASSHRQGDHYEQYF.